The 6 T cell receptor beta chains listed next were all sequenced from one sample in a study of blood T cell repertoires in COVID-19 (dated by TCRdb to the early 2020s). Libraries came from the immunoSEQ multiplex PCR assay. The clones in this table, taken by TCRdb from immuneACCESS, are in-frame only. Not every clone is retained; where verified, under half of the shortfall comes from an unresolved V gene, and the cause of the rest is unknown. In all, the sample holds 300,000 to 400,000 clones, and around 87% of those were seen once. Approximately 1% of the sample lies in the top ten. The specimen sequenced was PBMCs or T cells enriched from blood (not recorded which). The source of these receptors is a woman in her 30s with acute COVID-19.

The chain combines TRBV9 with TRBJ2-2; 12 positions agree with TRBD1. From germline, CDR1 is SGDLS and CDR2 YYNGEE. The length of the CDR3 is 18 residues. Losses at the gene ends were 0 bases for V and 5 bases for J; bases not matched to a gene: 8. CDR3 sequence (DNA): TGTGCCAGCAGCGTAGTCGGGACAGGGGGCGGAAGGACCGGGGAGCTGTTTTTT. This codes for CASSVVGTGGGRTGELFF.

The chain recombines TRBV2 with TRBJ2-7; D is possibly TRBD2 (6 bases). The CDR3 covers 15 residues. Germline CDR1 SNHLY, CDR2 FYNNEI. The V and J ends lost 7 bases and 0 bases respectively, with 16 bases between them. The CDR3 region is CASTSGGSFSYEQYF. Here the CDR3 DNA reads TGTGCCAGCACCTCTGGGGGGAGTTTCTCCTACGAGCAGTACTTC.

This clone appeared a single time. This sequence joins TRBV19 and TRBJ2-1; TRBD1 matches 8 bases. With V trimmed by 5 bases and J by 9 bases, 6 bases remained unmatched. Germline CDR1 is LNHDA and CDR2 is SQIVND (reference sequence). The CDR3 has 13 amino acids. The CDR3 loop is CASSGQGIGEQFF. The CDR3 bases are TGTGCCAGTAGTGGACAGGGAATTGGTGAGCAGTTCTTC.

The rearrangement uses TRBV6-1 and TRBJ2-7; 7 nucleotides agree with TRBD2. Germline V gives CDR1 MNHNS, CDR2 SASEGT. With 3 bases clipped from V and 3 bases from J, the junction kept 14 bases outside the gene matches. CDR3 size: 17 residues. The CDR3 DNA is TGTGCCAGCAGTGACCCCTCGGCCAGCGGGATAAACTACGAGCAGTACTTC. This encodes CASSDPSASGINYEQYF.

The chain has TRBV15 and TRBJ1-3; D unresolved. Germline V gene sequence: CDR1 LNHNV, CDR2 YYDKDF (reference sequence). The CDR3 has 17 residues. Trimming cost V 0 bases and J 2 bases, with 14 bases left between them. CDR3 DNA sequence: TGTGCCACCAGCAGAGATCGGGAAGCGGTTGCTGGAAACACCATATATTTT. Translated, it gives CATSRDREAVAGNTIYF.

This chain uses TRBV6-1 with TRBJ1-5; D ambiguous. The CDR3 length is 13 residues. The V end lost 3 bases, the J end lost 7 bases, and 10 bases lay between the germline ends. Germline assignment: CDR1 MNHNS and CDR2 SASEGT. The CDR3 is CASSEAGVQPQHF. The CDR3 nucleotides are TGTGCCAGCAGTGAGGCCGGGGTCCAGCCCCAGCATTTT.